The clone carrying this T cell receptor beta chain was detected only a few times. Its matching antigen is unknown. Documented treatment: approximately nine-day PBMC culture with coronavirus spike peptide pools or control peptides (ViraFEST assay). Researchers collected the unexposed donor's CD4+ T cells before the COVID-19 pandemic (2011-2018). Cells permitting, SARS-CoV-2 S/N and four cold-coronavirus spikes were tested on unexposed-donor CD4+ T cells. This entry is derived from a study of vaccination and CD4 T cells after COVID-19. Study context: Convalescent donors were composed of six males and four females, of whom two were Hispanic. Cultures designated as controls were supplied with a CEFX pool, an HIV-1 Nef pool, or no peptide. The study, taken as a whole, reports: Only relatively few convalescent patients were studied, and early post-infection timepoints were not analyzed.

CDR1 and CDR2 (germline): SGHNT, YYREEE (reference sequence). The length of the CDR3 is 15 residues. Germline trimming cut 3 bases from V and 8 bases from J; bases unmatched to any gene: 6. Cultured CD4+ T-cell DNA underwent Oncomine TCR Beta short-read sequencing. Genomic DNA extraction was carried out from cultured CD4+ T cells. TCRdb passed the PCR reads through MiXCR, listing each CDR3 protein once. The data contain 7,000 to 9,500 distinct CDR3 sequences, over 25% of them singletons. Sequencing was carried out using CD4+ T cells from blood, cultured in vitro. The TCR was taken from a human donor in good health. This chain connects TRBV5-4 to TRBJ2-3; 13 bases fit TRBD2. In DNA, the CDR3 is TGTGCCAGCAGCTCCGGACTAGCGGGAGTAGGTACGCAGTATTTT. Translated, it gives CASSSGLAGVGTQYF.